The 7 T cell receptor beta chains presented below share a single source sample, sequenced in a study of blood T cell repertoires in COVID-19. Using immunoSEQ multiplex PCR, the repertoire was profiled, and TCRdb retains in-frame clones only, with some absent. Of about 380,000 clones in the sample, about four fifths are singletons; the top ten hold 0.85% to 1.3%. Specimen: peripheral blood. These receptors were obtained from a human donor with acute or convalescent COVID-19. The donor label of this sample is uncertain.

V gene TRBV25-1 combines with J gene TRBJ2-1, with D tentatively TRBD1 (6 bases). Germline V gene data show CDR1 as MGHDK and CDR2 as SYGVNS. This CDR3 region has 16 residues. The V and J ends lost 2 bases and 7 bases respectively, with 18 bases between them. The CDR3 loop reads CASSETQGQFRNEQFF. The CDR3 DNA is TGTGCCAGCAGTGAAACCCAGGGGCAATTTCGGAATGAGCAGTTCTTC.

The chain uses TRBV3-1 (or the pseudogene TRBV3-2) and TRBJ1-4; TRBD1 is a possible D gene (6 bases). CDR1 is LGHDT, CDR2 YNNKEL, per germline (reference sequence). The CDR3 is made up of 14 amino acids. Trimming shortened V by 3 bases and J by 8 bases, and 13 bases separated the two germline ends. CDR3 region: CASSQGHLGEKLFF. For the CDR3, the DNA is TGTGCCAGCAGCCAGGGACACCTCGGGGAAAAACTGTTTTTT.

This clone was seen a few times. The J gene is TRBJ1-5, the V gene TRBV7-2; no definite D call. Deletions cut 1 base from V and 3 bases from J, with 7 bases between. Germline assignment: CDR1 SGHTA and CDR2 FQGNSA. This CDR3 comprises 14 residues. The CDR3 spells CASSLDTHNQPQHF. In nucleotides, the CDR3 is TGTGCCAGCAGCTTAGACACCCACAATCAGCCCCAGCATTTT.

The chain employs TRBV10-2 and TRBJ2-3; the D gene is possibly TRBD1 (6 bases). From germline, CDR1 is WSHSY and CDR2 SAAADI. V lost 6 bases to trimming and J lost 0 bases, with 16 bases between them. This CDR3 has 16 amino acids. The CDR3 loop reads CASRDRGGLSTDTQYF. CDR3 in DNA: TGCGCCAGCAGGGACCGAGGGGGATTAAGCACAGATACGCAGTATTTT.

The rearrangement joins TRBV29-1 to TRBJ1-1; unclear D gene. Deletions cut 7 bases from V and 7 bases from J, with 16 bases between. Germline lookup yields CDR1 SQVTM and CDR2 ANQGSEA. The length of the CDR3 is 12 residues. CDR3 DNA: TGCAGCGCCTCCCCCGCGGCCAGTGAAGCTTTCTTT. Translation gives CSASPAASEAFF.

V usage is TRBV30 and J usage is TRBJ2-2; D is ambiguous. Germline lookup yields CDR1 GTSNPN and CDR2 SVGIG (reference sequence). The CDR3 is 12 residues long. Trimming cost V 3 bases and J 6 bases, with 8 bases left between them. CDR3 in amino acids: CAWRTWPGELFF. The CDR3, as DNA: TGTGCCTGGAGGACTTGGCCCGGGGAGCTGTTTTTT.

The chain is built from TRBV7-6 and TRBJ2-1, with 8 bases fitting TRBD2. The trim removed 5 bases at V and 7 bases at J, leaving 10 bases unmatched. The germline gives CDR1 SGHVS, CDR2 FNYEAQ. The CDR3 runs 15 residues. DNA of the CDR3: TGTGCCAGCAGCGAAAGGACCGGGACTAGAAATGAGCAGTTCTTC. Its translation is CASSERTGTRNEQFF.